A single sample gave rise to the 20 T cell receptor beta chains below, sequenced in a study of T cell responses to AZD1222 COVID-19 vaccine. Profiled with immunoSEQ multiplex PCR; TCRdb holds only in-frame clones, not every one. This table has 120,000 to 150,000 clones, just over 90% appearing once. Material: peripheral blood, obtained on day 0 of AZD1222 vaccination. The receptors come from an adult in good health.

This chain connects TRBV7-9 to TRBJ1-2; D gene ambiguous. Germline loops: CDR1 SEHNR, CDR2 FQNEAQ (reference sequence). Deletions cut 1 base from V and 4 bases from J, with 10 bases between. There are 14 residues in the CDR3. CDR3 region: CASSLEPGSYGYTF. The DNA for the CDR3 is TGTGCCAGCAGCTTAGAACCGGGATCCTATGGCTACACCTTC.

The chain joins TRBV5-8 to TRBJ2-3; D possibly corresponds to TRBD2 (6 bases). This CDR3 is built from 15 residues. Trimming shortened V by 3 bases and J by 2 bases, and 13 bases separated the two germline ends. Germline values: CDR1 SGHTS, CDR2 YDEGEE. This CDR3 reads CASSSKGGTTDTQYF. The CDR3 nucleotides are TGTGCCAGCAGCTCAAAAGGAGGGACCACAGATACGCAGTATTTT.

The genes are TRBV19 and TRBJ1-2; TRBD1 might be the D (6 bases). The CDR3 sequence is 16 residues long. The V end was cut by 6 bases, the J end by 8 bases, with 25 bases between. Germline CDR1 LNHDA, CDR2 SQIVND (reference sequence). The CDR3 loop is CASSQVGGARTRGYTF. The CDR3 coding sequence is TGTGCCAGTAGCCAGGTGGGGGGGGCGAGAACTCGAGGCTACACCTTC.

The CDR3 loop is CASSQLQGTEAFF. The CDR3 nucleotides are TGTGCCAGCAGCCAACTTCAGGGCACTGAAGCTTTCTTT. The gene calls are TRBV4-2 and TRBJ1-1; D perhaps matches TRBD1 (5 bases). Per germline, CDR1 LGHNA and CDR2 YNFKEQ. Trimming pared 2 bases from V and 4 bases from J, leaving 8 bases between. CDR3 length equals 13 residues.

The V gene is TRBV5-1, the J gene TRBJ1-2, with 8 bases identical to TRBD1. The trim removed 4 bases at V and 6 bases at J, leaving 14 bases unmatched. CDR3 length: 16 residues. Germline V CDR1 and CDR2: SGHRS, YFSETQ. The DNA for the CDR3 is TGCGCCAGCAGCGTGGAGATACAGGGGGTAATAAATGGCTACACCTTC. This encodes CASSVEIQGVINGYTF.

The chain joins TRBV5-1 to TRBJ2-7; D not certain. Trimming removed 2 bases at V and 5 bases at J, with 11 bases between. The CDR3 is 13 amino acids. The germline V gene encodes CDR1 SGHRS and CDR2 YFSETQ. CDR3 in DNA: TGCGCCAGCAGCTTAATATTTCAGGACGAGCAGTACTTC. As protein: CASSLIFQDEQYF.

The gene calls are TRBV11-2 and TRBJ1-6, with 9 nucleotides matching TRBD1. There are 15 residues in the CDR3. Germline CDR1 SGHAT, CDR2 FQNNGV. V shed 5 bases and J 9 bases; nucleotides not matched to a gene: 8. This CDR3 is CASSARQGQGSPLHF. Written as DNA, the CDR3 is TGTGCCAGCAGCGCCCGACAGGGACAGGGTTCACCCCTCCACTTT.

The chain carries TRBV7-8 and TRBJ1-2, with D perhaps TRBD1 (5 bases). The V end lost 6 bases, the J end lost 5 bases, and 19 bases lay between the germline ends. Germline V lookup: CDR1 SGHVS, CDR2 FQNEAQ. The CDR3 is 15 amino acids. CDR3 DNA sequence: TGTGCCAGCAGGAGGAGCAGGGCCGATAGATATGGCTACACCTTC. Its translation: CASRRSRADRYGYTF.

In its sample, this clone was seen once. The chain employs TRBV9 and TRBJ2-3; TRBD2 aligns across 9 bases. CDR3 length: 17 amino acids. CDR1 is SGDLS, CDR2 YYNGEE, per germline. The ends lost 0 bases at V and 2 bases at J; junction bases unmatched: 7. DNA of the CDR3: TGTGCCAGCAGCGTAGGGACGCTGGGACTAGCCACAGATACGCAGTATTTT. Its protein product is CASSVGTLGLATDTQYF.

This rearrangement joins TRBV6-6 to TRBJ2-1; 12 bases fit TRBD2. V was clipped by 11 bases and J by 9 bases; unmatched bases: 17. The CDR3 consists of 16 residues. Germline lookup yields CDR1 MNHNY and CDR2 SVGAGI (reference sequence). The CDR3 reads CASSAKLAGGLGEQFF. In nucleotides, the CDR3 is TGTGCCTCCAGTGCTAAACTAGCGGGGGGACTCGGTGAGCAGTTCTTC.

The chain is built from TRBV5-6 and TRBJ1-1; D gene ambiguous. CDR3 size: 14 residues. The germline CDR1 and CDR2 sequences are SGHDT and YYEEEE. V dropped 1 base and J dropped 8 bases, with 15 bases sitting between them. As DNA, the CDR3 is TGTGCCAGCAGCTTGACAGAGGGCCGGACCGAAGCTTTCTTT. Its protein is CASSLTEGRTEAFF.

This clone has a handful of counts. The chain uses TRBV7-2 and TRBJ2-3; 7 bases agree with TRBD2. After removal of 1 base from V and 3 bases from J, the junction contained 16 bases not matched to a gene. The CDR3 totals 19 residues. The germline V gene has CDR1 SGHTA and CDR2 FQGNSA. CDR3 DNA: TGTGCCAGCAGCTTAGGGGGACTAACGACCTCTCGGGTGACAGATACGCAGTATTTT. Its protein product is CASSLGGLTTSRVTDTQYF.

This chain connects TRBV2 to TRBJ2-5; 8 bases agree with TRBD2. This CDR3 has 14 residues. Per the germline V gene, CDR1 is SNHLY and CDR2 is FYNNEI. Written as DNA, the CDR3 is TGTGCGGACGGCGGGAGGATCATGGGGGAGACCCAGTACTTC. This sequence encodes CADGGRIMGETQYF.

DNA of the CDR3: TGTGCCAGCAGTTACTCCCTGAATACGCAGTATTTT. Translated, it gives CASSYSLNTQYF. The chain has TRBV6-6 and TRBJ2-3; D gene unclear. CDR1 is MNHNY and CDR2 is SVGAGI in the germline V gene (reference sequence). The CDR3 has 12 amino acids. V lost 0 bases, J lost 7 bases, and 5 bases lay in between.

The chain employs TRBV7-9 and TRBJ1-3, with TRBD1 matching over 11 bases. This CDR3 region has 18 residues. With 4 bases clipped from V and 4 bases from J, the junction kept 12 bases outside the gene matches. From germline, CDR1 is SEHNR and CDR2 FQNEAQ (reference sequence). The CDR3 DNA reads TGTGCCAGCAGCTCCCTGTCTCGGACAGGGGGCTTAGGAAACACCATATATTTT. Translation: CASSSLSRTGGLGNTIYF.

The chain combines TRBV5-1 with TRBJ1-1, with D possibly being TRBD1 (6 bases). Trimming shortened V by 2 bases and J by 1 base, and 12 bases separated the two germline ends. Germline CDR1 reads SGHRS; CDR2 reads YFSETQ. The CDR3 runs 15 residues. The CDR3 here is CASSFEPTGNTEAFF. CDR3 nucleotide sequence: TGCGCCAGCAGCTTCGAACCGACAGGGAACACTGAAGCTTTCTTT. Full variable domain (outside the CDR3, taken from reference TRBV5-1 and TRBJ1-1): KAGVTQTPRYLIKTRGQQVTLSCSPISGHRSVSWYQQTPGQGLQFLFEYFSETQRNKGNFPGRFSGRQFSNSRSEMNVSTLELGDSALYLCASSFEPTGNTEAFFGQGTRLTVV.

V usage is TRBV10-1 and J usage is TRBJ1-2; TRBD1 might be the D (5 bases). Looked up from germline, CDR1 is WNHNN and CDR2 is SYGVQD (reference sequence). The CDR3 extends over 13 amino acids. V was clipped by 2 bases and J by 6 bases, with 10 bases between them. As DNA, the CDR3 is TGCGCCAGCAGTGAGAGCAGAGGGGATGGCTACACCTTC. Amino acids: CASSESRGDGYTF.

The V and J genes are TRBV19 and TRBJ1-2; 7 bases match TRBD1. Germline loops: CDR1 LNHDA, CDR2 SQIVND (reference sequence). V dropped 7 bases and J dropped 7; count of bases not matched to a gene: 9. The CDR3 contains 13 residues. CDR3 DNA: TGTGCCAGTAATCGCAGGGGGACCTCTGGCTACACCTTC. Translated, it gives CASNRRGTSGYTF. Combining the CDR3 with reference TRBV19 and TRBJ1-2 gives the whole variable domain DGGITQSPKYLFRKEGQNVTLSCEQNLNHDAMYWYRQDPGQGLRLIYYSQIVNDFQKGDIAEGYSVSREKKESFPLTVTSAQKNPTAFYLCASNRRGTSGYTFGSGTRLTVV.

In its sample, this clone was seen a few times. The genes are TRBV6-6 and TRBJ1-4; D remains ambiguous. CDR1 MNHNY and CDR2 SVGAGI come from the germline V gene (reference sequence). This CDR3 region has 13 residues. V lost 1 base, J lost 13 bases, and 13 bases lay in between. The CDR3 loop is CASSYLGQARLFF. CDR3 DNA: TGTGCCAGCAGTTACTTGGGCCAGGCAAGACTGTTTTTT.

This chain connects TRBV30 to TRBJ2-3, with D possibly TRBD2 on 6 matching bases. Germline CDR1 reads GTSNPN; CDR2 reads SVGIG (reference sequence). The CDR3 runs 15 residues. Trimming pared 3 bases from V and 2 bases from J, leaving 15 bases between. CDR3 region: CAWSRDFSATDTQYF. CDR3 DNA sequence: TGTGCCTGGAGCAGGGACTTCTCCGCCACAGATACGCAGTATTTT.